This T cell receptor (beta chain) was observed in a study of T-cell memory formation after mild COVID-19. Overall study: Among the donors, TCR clusters were largely specific to each donor.

Points from the study as a whole: Clonal second-wave expansions that peaked on day 37 had unconfirmed SARS-CoV-2 specificity. Those CD4+ clones that contracted were mainly in CM and EM (CD8+ ones in EMRA).

There are 14 residues in the CDR3. Trimming cost V 6 bases and J 6 bases; bases outside gene matches: 6. Germline loops: CDR1 LGHDT, CDR2 YNNKEL (reference sequence). As concerns this clonotype: Its target is not known.

TCRalpha and TCRbeta libraries used 5'RACE with constant-segment primers and UMIs. Each CDR3 protein is one row after TCRdb ran MiXCR on the 5' RACE reads. The sample shows 430,000 or so distinct CDR3 sequences, about 23% of them seen only once. Sequenced: PBMCs or a T cell subset sorted from them (not recorded which). The clonotype originates from an adult woman who had mild COVID-19 (a few samples of this study predate the infection). Cell type and time point are not known. This sequence joins TRBV3-1 and TRBJ2-1; 9 positions match TRBD1. CDR3: CASRPGQGRNEQFF. The CDR3 coding sequence is TGTGCCAGCAGGCCGGGACAGGGTCGCAATGAGCAGTTCTTC.